This T cell receptor beta chain was captured in a study of blood T cell repertoires in COVID-19. Per the original methods: It was from reference gene primer amplification that nucleated cell counts were estimated. This table comes from immunoSEQ multiplex PCR, and its TCRdb copy is limited to in-frame clones, with some not included. Clonal size and the V and J genes are those of that table, whereas D and trimming came from the DNA. The table has a few hundred thousand clones, 91% seen once; the top ten hold 0.86%. CDR1 MNHEY and CDR2 SVGAGI come from the germline V gene. The CDR3 sequence is 13 residues long. V shed 6 bases and J shed 4 bases, with 12 bases lying between them.

What was sequenced was PBMCs or T cells enriched from blood (not recorded which). The clonotype was recovered from a woman aged 40 to 49 who had been exposed to COVID-19. The chain couples TRBV6-5 to TRBJ1-2; D remains unclear. CDR3 sequence: CASRNEGSYGYTF. The CDR3 DNA sequence: TGTGCCAGCAGAAATGAGGGTAGCTATGGCTACACCTTC.